These 31 T cell receptor beta chains share one sample of origin, sequenced in a study of control samples from healthy donors and cancer patients. The method was immunoSEQ multiplex PCR; TCRdb's version includes in-frame clones alone and lacks a portion of them. The sample yields about 28,000 clones, roughly 91% seen once. The source material was PBMCs. The receptors originated from a man aged 50 or older with lung cancer.

The CDR3 loop reads CASSYLTMDRPNQHF. The CDR3 DNA reads TGTGCCAGCAGTTACTTAACCATGGACAGGCCTAACCAGCATTTT. This chain uses TRBV6-6 with TRBJ1-5; 7 bases are shared with TRBD1. CDR1 and CDR2 from the germline V gene are MNHNY and SVGAGI (reference sequence). The junction had 12 bases not matched to a gene; V was cut back by 1 base and J by 12 bases. The CDR3 covers 15 residues.

This sequence joins TRBV2 and TRBJ1-2; no firm D call. The CDR3 covers 13 residues. The V end lost 3 bases, the J end lost 2 bases, and 7 bases lay between the germline ends. Looked up from germline, CDR1 is SNHLY and CDR2 is FYNNEI. The CDR3, as DNA: TGTGCCAGCAGTGATAACGGAAACTATGGCTACACCTTC. The encoded protein is CASSDNGNYGYTF.

Regarding this clone: Other DNA sequences in this specimen translate into the identical CDR3. CDR3 DNA: TGCAGTGCTAGAGATACGGATACGCAGTATTTT. This translates into CSARDTDTQYF. V usage is TRBV20-1 and J usage is TRBJ2-3; D gene unclear. Trimming left V 0 bases short and J 6 bases short, with 4 bases between. Per germline, CDR1 DFQATT and CDR2 SNEGSKA (reference sequence). The CDR3 is made up of 11 amino acids.

J is TRBJ1-6 and V is TRBV3-1 (or the pseudogene TRBV3-2), with 9 bases identical to TRBD1. The germline V gene has CDR1 LGHDT and CDR2 YNNKEL (reference sequence). Germline trimming cut 1 base from V and 8 bases from J; bases unmatched to any gene: 0. The CDR3 is made up of 14 amino acids. The CDR3 loop is CASSQGTGDSPLHF. CDR3 in DNA: TGTGCCAGCAGCCAAGGGACAGGGGATTCACCCCTCCACTTT.

The chain is built from TRBV6-5 and TRBJ1-5; 10 bases match TRBD1. V shed 5 bases and J 5 bases; nucleotides not matched to a gene: 6. The CDR3 length is 15 residues. Germline CDR1 and CDR2: MNHEY and SVGAGI. CDR3 DNA sequence: TGTGCCAGCAGTAACGTCGGGACAGGGGATCAGCCCCAGCATTTT. Its protein product is CASSNVGTGDQPQHF.

This chain joins TRBV6-5 and TRBJ2-3; 8 bases fit TRBD1. This CDR3 comprises 14 residues. CDR1 and CDR2 (germline): MNHEY, SVGAGI. With 7 bases clipped from V and 0 bases from J, the junction kept 3 bases outside the gene matches. The CDR3 here is CASKDRESTDTQYF. The CDR3 coding sequence is TGTGCCAGCAAGGACAGGGAAAGCACAGATACGCAGTATTTT.

This clone was observed a few times. The chain employs TRBV7-2 and TRBJ1-1, with a possible D match to TRBD1 (6 bases). Deletions cut 7 bases from V and 6 bases from J, with 9 bases between. The V gene's germline CDR1 is SGHTA and CDR2 FQGNSA. The CDR3 runs to 11 residues. CDR3 bases: TGTGCCAGCAACGACAGGTCTGAAGCTTTCTTT. Translating it yields CASNDRSEAFF.

The J gene is TRBJ2-7, the V gene TRBV4-1; no clear D gene. With 0 bases removed from V and 4 bases from J, the gap between germline ends came to 4 bases. The CDR3 totals 12 residues. CDR1 and CDR2 (germline): MGHRA, YSYEKL. CDR3 bases: TGCGCCAGCAGCCAAGATAGGTACGAGCAGTACTTC. It is translated as CASSQDRYEQYF.

The CDR3: CASSQDGKGADTQYF. The DNA for the CDR3 is TGTGCCAGCAGCCAAGATGGGAAGGGGGCAGATACGCAGTATTTT. The chain recombines TRBV4-2 with TRBJ2-3; possible D gene TRBD1, 6 bases. This CDR3 is 15 amino acids long. CDR1 and CDR2 (germline): LGHNA, YNFKEQ. Trimming left V 0 bases short and J 4 bases short, with 11 bases between.

This clone showed up just once. The genes are TRBV2 and TRBJ1-2; D is unresolved. The CDR3 has 14 amino acids. Germline V gene data show CDR1 as SNHLY and CDR2 as FYNNEI. Trimming removed 0 bases from V and 7 bases from J, with 12 bases in between. The CDR3 reads CASSEARGFGGYTF. CDR3 sequence (DNA): TGTGCCAGCAGTGAAGCGCGAGGGTTCGGTGGCTACACCTTC. Variable domain in full (rest from reference TRBV2 and TRBJ1-2): EPEVTQTPSHQVTQMGQEVILRCVPISNHLYFYWYRQILGQKVEFLVSFYNNEISEKSEIFDDQFSVERPDGSNFTLKIRSTKLEDSAMYFCASSEARGFGGYTFGSGTRLTVV.

The CDR3 DNA follows: TGCGCCAGCAGCTCCCAGGGTAGCACTGAAGCTTTCTTT. Protein sequence: CASSSQGSTEAFF. The gene calls are TRBV5-1 and TRBJ1-1, with D perhaps TRBD1 (5 bases). The CDR3 extends over 13 amino acids. Germline CDR1 and CDR2: SGHRS and YFSETQ. Trimming pared 3 bases from V and 4 bases from J, leaving 10 bases between.

The chain couples TRBV19 to TRBJ2-5; 8 bases fit TRBD2. The CDR3 is made up of 16 amino acids. After removal of 5 bases from V and 1 base from J, the junction contained 9 bases not matched to a gene. CDR1 LNHDA and CDR2 SQIVND come from the germline V gene (reference sequence). CDR3 amino acids: CASSPRSSGAQETQYF. Here the CDR3 DNA reads TGTGCCAGTAGTCCCCGGAGTAGCGGGGCCCAAGAGACCCAGTACTTC.

The chain has TRBV4-3 and TRBJ1-2, with D unresolved. Trimming took off 0 bases at V and 5 bases at J, with 16 bases between the two ends. The CDR3 totals 16 residues. Germline V lookup: CDR1 LGHNA, CDR2 YSLEER. DNA of the CDR3: TGCGCCAGCAGCCAAGATCTTCCCAGGAAAGGATATGGCTACACCTTC. As protein: CASSQDLPRKGYGYTF.

The chain joins TRBV6-4 to TRBJ2-2; 7 positions match TRBD1. The CDR3 totals 15 residues. V lost 4 bases to trimming and J lost 6 bases; unmatched junction nucleotides: 8. The germline V gene encodes CDR1 MRHNA and CDR2 SNTAGT. CDR3 DNA: TGTGCCAGCAGTGCCTCCGGGACAGTTGCCGGGGAGCTGTTTTTT. Translating gives CASSASGTVAGELFF.

The V call is TRBV10-2, the J call TRBJ1-1, with TRBD1 matching 8 bases. Germline CDR1 reads WSHSY; CDR2 reads SAAADI. Germline trimming cut 7 bases from V and 2 bases from J; bases unmatched to any gene: 6. This CDR3 is 14 amino acids long. The CDR3 region is CASTLDRGNTEAFF. In DNA, the CDR3 is TGCGCCAGCACCCTAGACAGGGGAAACACTGAAGCTTTCTTT.

The CDR3 is CASSHRDSLEQYF. The DNA for the CDR3 is TGTGCCAGCAGTCACCGGGACAGCCTCGAGCAGTACTTC. The chain uses TRBV27 and TRBJ2-7, with 7 bases aligning to TRBD1. The germline gives CDR1 MNHEY, CDR2 SMNVEV (reference sequence). The CDR3 is 13 residues long. Unmatched junction bases numbered 7, after V lost 5 bases and J lost 6 bases.

The chain is built from TRBV7-9 and TRBJ1-6; 8 bases align to TRBD1. This CDR3 has 14 amino acids. The germline CDR1 and CDR2 sequences are SEHNR and FQNEAQ (reference sequence). V gave up 7 bases and J gave up 10 bases; unmatched junction bases: 9. The CDR3 spells CASTTDRERSPLHF. The CDR3 region has the DNA TGTGCCAGCACCACGGACAGGGAGCGGTCACCCCTCCACTTT.

V is TRBV12-3 or TRBV12-4 and J is TRBJ2-1; D might be TRBD2 (5 bases). This CDR3 is built from 13 residues. Trimming pared 4 bases from V and 7 bases from J, leaving 11 bases between. CDR3 sequence: CASSSNTGNEQFF. Written as DNA, the CDR3 is TGTGCCAGCAGTTCAAACACGGGAAATGAGCAGTTCTTC.

V and J are TRBV6-5 and TRBJ1-5; 10 bases match TRBD1. This CDR3 has 15 residues. Looked up from germline, CDR1 is MNHEY and CDR2 is SVGAGI. The ends lost 2 bases at V and 4 bases at J; junction bases unmatched: 2. CDR3 bases: TGTGCCAGCAGTTACCGGGGACAGGGGAATCAGCCCCAGCATTTT. It is translated as CASSYRGQGNQPQHF.

The chain is built from TRBV11-1 and TRBJ1-4; 8 bases are a match to TRBD1. Per the germline V gene, CDR1 is SGHAT and CDR2 is FQDESV (reference sequence). Trimming removed 5 bases from V and 7 bases from J; junction bases left unmatched: 12. This CDR3 contains 16 residues. CDR3: CASSPPTGTGSEKLFF. DNA for the CDR3: TGTGCCAGCAGCCCTCCCACCGGGACAGGCTCTGAAAAACTGTTTTTT.

In this sample, this clone turned up once. V is TRBV6-1 and J is TRBJ2-2, with D maybe TRBD2 (5 bases). With 1 base removed from V and 1 base from J, the gap between germline ends came to 7 bases. Germline CDR1 and CDR2: MNHNS and SASEGT. The CDR3 has 15 residues. The CDR3 is CASSEGAGNTGELFF. The CDR3 bases are TGTGCCAGCAGTGAAGGTGCGGGGAACACCGGGGAGCTGTTTTTT.

This sequence joins TRBV9 and TRBJ2-5; 10 nucleotides match TRBD2. V lost 0 bases, J lost 2 bases, and 10 bases stayed unmatched. CDR1 is SGDLS and CDR2 is YYNGEE in the germline V gene. The CDR3 has 18 residues. CDR3 in DNA: TGTGCCAGCAGCGTAGAGGCTAGCGGGGGACCTCAACAAGAGACCCAGTACTTC. Its protein is CASSVEASGGPQQETQYF. The full variable domain, in which reference TRBV9 and TRBJ2-5 provide the parts outside the CDR3, is DSGVTQTPKHLITATGQRVTLRCSPRSGDLSVYWYQQSLDQGLQFLIQYYNGEERAKGNILERFSAQQFPDLHSELNLSSLELGDSALYFCASSVEASGGPQQETQYFGPGTRLLVL.

This sequence joins TRBV5-1 and TRBJ2-3; D is unresolved. CDR3 length equals 14 residues. CDR1 is SGHRS and CDR2 is YFSETQ in the germline V gene. V shed 2 bases and J shed 3 bases, with 10 bases lying between them. The CDR3 reads CASSFPSETDTQYF. CDR3 in DNA: TGCGCCAGCAGCTTCCCATCAGAGACAGATACGCAGTATTTT. Full variable domain (rest looked up from reference TRBV5-1 and TRBJ2-3): KAGVTQTPRYLIKTRGQQVTLSCSPISGHRSVSWYQQTPGQGLQFLFEYFSETQRNKGNFPGRFSGRQFSNSRSEMNVSTLELGDSALYLCASSFPSETDTQYFGPGTRLTVL.

V gene TRBV5-1 combines with J gene TRBJ1-1, with D maybe TRBD1 (5 bases). The CDR3 runs 14 residues. Trimming pared 0 bases from V and 5 bases from J, leaving 11 bases between. Germline values: CDR1 SGHRS, CDR2 YFSETQ. The CDR3 DNA reads TGCGCCAGCAGCTTGGAGTGGAGGGGTACTGAAGCTTTCTTT. Translating it yields CASSLEWRGTEAFF.

This sequence joins TRBV19 and TRBJ1-2, with no clear D. Between the trimmed V and J ends, which lost 2 bases and 6 bases, there was a span of 7 bases. Looked up from germline, CDR1 is LNHDA and CDR2 is SQIVND (reference sequence). The CDR3 consists of 12 residues. CDR3 in amino acids: CASSISPDGYTF. CDR3 bases: TGTGCCAGTAGTATAAGTCCAGATGGCTACACCTTC. Together with reference TRBV19 and TRBJ1-2, the CDR3 gives the full variable domain: DGGITQSPKYLFRKEGQNVTLSCEQNLNHDAMYWYRQDPGQGLRLIYYSQIVNDFQKGDIAEGYSVSREKKESFPLTVTSAQKNPTAFYLCASSISPDGYTFGSGTRLTVV.

This rearrangement joins TRBV4-1 to TRBJ2-7, with TRBD1 matching 7 bases. J lost 4 bases, V lost 1 base, and 16 bases had no gene match. The germline V gene encodes CDR1 MGHRA and CDR2 YSYEKL. This CDR3 spans 18 amino acids. CDR3 sequence reads: CASSQGESVTGLFYEQYF. The DNA for the CDR3 is TGCGCCAGCAGCCAAGGAGAGTCGGTGACAGGGCTTTTTTACGAGCAGTACTTC.

CDR3 in DNA: TGTGCCATTCGACAGGGTGCGGCCGGGGAGCTGTTTTTT. Its protein is CAIRQGAAGELFF. The rearrangement joins TRBV12-3 or TRBV12-4 to TRBJ2-2; 7 bases agree with TRBD1. The CDR3 is made up of 13 amino acids. Unmatched junction bases numbered 8, after V lost 10 bases and J lost 6 bases.

The chain has TRBV20-1 and TRBJ2-5; possible D gene TRBD2, 7 bases. The CDR3 length is 13 residues. Trimming shortened V by 3 bases and J by 5 bases, and 13 bases separated the two germline ends. Germline CDR1 is DFQATT and CDR2 is SNEGSKA (reference sequence). The CDR3, as DNA: TGCAGTGCTAGTCCGGGGGGCGGTGAGACCCAGTACTTC. It translates to CSASPGGGETQYF.

V is TRBV5-4 and J is TRBJ2-7; either TRBD1 or TRBD2 may fit D (5 bases each). Germline assignment: CDR1 SGHNT and CDR2 YYREEE (reference sequence). Trimming cost V 3 bases and J 0 bases, with 13 bases left between them. The CDR3 is made up of 15 amino acids. CDR3 DNA: TGTGCCAGCAGCTACGGGACCTACAGCTCCTACGAGCAGTACTTC. Amino acid sequence: CASSYGTYSSYEQYF.

CDR3 in DNA: TGTGCCAGCAGTTTATCCCCCTTCACTGAAGCTTTCTTT. The encoded protein is CASSLSPFTEAFF. The V call is TRBV28, the J call TRBJ1-1; D is undetermined. The germline V and J ends were trimmed by 1 base and 4 bases, with 7 bases remaining between them. The CDR3 consists of 13 residues. CDR1 and CDR2 from the germline V gene are MDHEN and SYDVKM. Full variable domain (remainder filled in from reference TRBV28 and TRBJ1-1): DVKVTQSSRYLVKRTGEKVFLECVQDMDHENMFWYRQDPGLGLRLIYFSYDVKMKEKGDIPEGYSVSREKKERFSLILESASTNQTSMYLCASSLSPFTEAFFGQGTRLTVV.

The chain links TRBV7-2 to TRBJ2-5; D perhaps matches TRBD1 (8 bases). The CDR3 spans 15 residues. Germline lookup yields CDR1 SGHTA and CDR2 FQGNSA. V dropped 6 bases and J dropped 5 bases, with 19 bases sitting between them. For the CDR3, the DNA is TGTGCCAGCAGATCGACTGACAGGGGAGGGGAGACCCAGTACTTC. Protein sequence: CASRSTDRGGETQYF.